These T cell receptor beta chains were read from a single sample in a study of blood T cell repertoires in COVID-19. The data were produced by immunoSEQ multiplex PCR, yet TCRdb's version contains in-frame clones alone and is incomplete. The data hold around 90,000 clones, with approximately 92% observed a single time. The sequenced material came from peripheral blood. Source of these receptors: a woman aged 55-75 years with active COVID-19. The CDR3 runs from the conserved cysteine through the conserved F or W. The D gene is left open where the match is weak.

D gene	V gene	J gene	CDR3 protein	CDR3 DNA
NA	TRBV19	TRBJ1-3	CASSISALAGDKGDGNTIYF	TGTGCCAGTAGTATTTCGGCGTTGGCCGGAGATAAAGGGGATGGAAACACCATATATTTT
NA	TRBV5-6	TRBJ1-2	CASSPPARAGGDYGYTF	TGTGCCAGCAGCCCCCCCGCCCGGGCGGGGGGGGATTATGGCTACACCTTC
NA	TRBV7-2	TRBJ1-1	CASSSRRDTEAFF	TGTGCCAGCAGCTCCCGGAGGGACACTGAAGCTTTCTTT
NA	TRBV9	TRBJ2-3	CASSVTLQGGTDTQYF	TGTGCCAGCAGCGTAACCCTCCAAGGGGGCACAGATACGCAGTATTTT
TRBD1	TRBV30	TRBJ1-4	CAWTRQGWEKLFF	TGTGCCTGGACCCGACAGGGTTGGGAAAAACTGTTTTTT
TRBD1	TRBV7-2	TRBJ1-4	CASSSPDRVYEKLFF	TGTGCCAGCAGCAGCCCCGACAGGGTTTATGAAAAACTGTTTTTT
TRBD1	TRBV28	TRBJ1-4	CASSSGQQNEKLFF	TGTGCCAGCAGTTCGGGACAGCAGAATGAAAAACTGTTTTTT
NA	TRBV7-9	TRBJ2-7	CASSPGQTYEQYF	TGTGCCAGCAGCCCAGGACAGACCTACGAGCAGTACTTC
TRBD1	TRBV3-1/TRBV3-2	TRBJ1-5	CASSQGTGQNNQPQHF	TGTGCCAGCAGCCAAGGGACAGGGCAGAACAATCAGCCCCAGCATTTT
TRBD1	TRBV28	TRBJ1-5	CASGTLQGQLQHF	TGTGCCAGCGGGACTCTACAGGGGCAGCTCCAGCATTTT
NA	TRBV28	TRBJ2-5	CASSFMRGQFQETQYF	TGTGCCAGCAGTTTCATGAGAGGACAGTTTCAAGAGACCCAGTACTTC
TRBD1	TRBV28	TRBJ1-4	CASSTGTGTEKLFF	TGTGCCAGCAGCACCGGGACAGGGACTGAAAAACTGTTTTTT
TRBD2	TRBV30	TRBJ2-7	CAWVAGESYEQYF	TGTGCCTGGGTAGCGGGGGAGTCCTACGAGCAGTACTTC
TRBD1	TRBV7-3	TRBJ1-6	CASSLKAGGFSPLHF	TGTGCCAGCAGCTTAAAGGCAGGGGGATTTTCACCCCTCCACTTT
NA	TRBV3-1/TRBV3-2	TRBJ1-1	CASRRQSNTEAFF	TGTGCCAGCAGGCGACAGTCGAACACTGAAGCTTTCTTT
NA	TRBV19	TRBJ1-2	CATSLGQSGGYTF	TGTGCCACTAGTCTCGGACAGAGCGGAGGCTACACCTTC
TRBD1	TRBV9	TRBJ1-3	CASSVDPTGDGNTIYF	TGTGCCAGCAGCGTAGATCCGACAGGGGATGGAAACACCATATATTTT
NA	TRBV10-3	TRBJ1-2	CAISESPIRGGNYGYTF	TGTGCCATCAGTGAGTCACCCATACGGGGAGGGAACTATGGCTACACCTTC
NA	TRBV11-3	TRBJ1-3	CASSPHPGENTIYF	TGTGCCAGCAGCCCCCATCCAGGGGAAAACACCATATATTTT
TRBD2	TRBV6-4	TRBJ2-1	CASSWQRGAYNEQFF	TGTGCCAGCAGTTGGCAGCGGGGCGCCTACAATGAGCAGTTCTTC
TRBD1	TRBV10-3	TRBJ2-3	CAIRPGQSSTDTQYF	TGTGCCATCAGGCCGGGACAGAGTAGCACAGATACGCAGTATTTT
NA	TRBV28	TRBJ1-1	CASSLSAADSANTEAFF	TGTGCCAGCAGTTTATCCGCGGCCGATAGTGCGAACACTGAAGCTTTCTTT